The 13 T cell receptor beta chains presented below share a single source sample, sequenced in a study of molecular identifiers for immune sequencing clone quantification. In TCRdb, the PCR reads were re-called with MiXCR into one record per CDR3 protein. The table lists about 640,000 distinct CDR3 sequences, approximately 20% of them singletons. Sequencing was performed on naive CD8+ T cells from blood, with Jurkat cell RNA spiked in. The subset was: FACS-sorted CD8+CD4-CCR7+CD45RA+ naive T cells. These receptors were collected from a human donor in good health. Some libraries in this study had Jurkat cell RNA spiked in.

Only a few counts were recorded for this clonotype. The chain joins TRBV6-2 or TRBV6-3 to TRBJ2-1; D may be TRBD2 (5 bases). Between the trimmed V and J ends, which lost 4 bases and 3 bases, there was a span of 10 bases. This CDR3 has 14 residues. Per germline, CDR1 MNHEY and CDR2 SVGEGT. The CDR3 sequence: CASSFSVNYNEQFF. CDR3 sequence (DNA): TGTGCCAGCAGTTTTAGCGTAAACTACAATGAGCAGTTCTTC.

This clonotype was detected many times. V usage is TRBV6-5 and J usage is TRBJ1-1; 8 bases line up with TRBD1. Germline V gene lookup returns CDR1 MNHEY and CDR2 SVGAGI. The CDR3 has 14 residues. V shed 6 bases, J shed 4 bases, and the junction held 7 bases outside the gene matches. In nucleotides, the CDR3 is TGTGCCAGCAGGACCGGCGGACAGGGCACTGAAGCTTTCTTT. Translation gives CASRTGGQGTEAFF.

A few counts support this clonotype. The V call is TRBV6-5, the J call TRBJ2-1; TRBD2 matches at 10 bases. Germline CDR1 is MNHEY and CDR2 is SVGAGI. V shed 7 bases, J shed 2 bases, and the junction held 5 bases outside the gene matches. This CDR3 spans 15 amino acids. The CDR3 coding sequence is TGTGCCAGCAAGCCGGGACTAGCGACCTACAATGAGCAGTTCTTC. This encodes CASKPGLATYNEQFF.

This clonotype came up many times. The chain joins TRBV4-3 to TRBJ1-5; D remains unclear. CDR3 length: 16 amino acids. Looked up from germline, CDR1 is LGHNA and CDR2 is YSLEER. The V and J ends lost 0 bases and 5 bases respectively, with 14 bases between them. CDR3 protein: CASSQDHVPSDQPQHF. The DNA of the CDR3 is TGCGCCAGCAGCCAAGATCATGTGCCGTCGGATCAGCCCCAGCATTTT.

This clonotype was observed many times. The chain carries TRBV5-1 and TRBJ2-7; D is perhaps TRBD1 or TRBD2 (5 bases each). V was clipped by 4 bases and J by 5 bases, with 19 bases between them. The CDR3 sequence is 15 residues long. Germline loops: CDR1 SGHRS, CDR2 YFSETQ. CDR3 sequence reads: CASSLRGQGYHEQYF. The CDR3, as DNA: TGCGCCAGCAGCCTGAGGGGCCAGGGATATCACGAGCAGTACTTC.

Details on this clonotype: This could be a read error, since a much larger clone is one nucleotide away. The chain links TRBV20-1 to TRBJ2-1, with 9 bases that match TRBD2. CDR1 and CDR2 from the germline V gene are DFQATT and SNEGSKA (reference sequence). This CDR3 is built from 13 residues. The CDR3 sequence: CSSRLAAHNGQFF. The DNA for the CDR3 is TGCAGTTCCCGACTAGCGGCCCACAATGGGCAGTTCTTC.

Points on this clonotype: This CDR3 is missing its conserved last phenylalanine or tryptophan, likely due to a read error. The chain uses TRBV10-3 and TRBJ1-1; D remains ambiguous. Germline CDR1 and CDR2: ENHRY and SYGVKD. CDR3 length: 16 residues. V lost 2 bases and J lost 2, with 15 bases in between. For the CDR3, the DNA is TGTGCCATCAGTGAGCCCTGGCTGGAGGGCAACACTGAAGCTTTCCTT. This sequence encodes CAISEPWLEGNTEAFL.

This clonotype came up many times. The chain joins TRBV12-3 or TRBV12-4 to TRBJ1-5, with D possibly being TRBD1 (6 bases). V dropped 5 bases and J dropped 2 bases, with 13 bases sitting between them. The CDR3 is made up of 15 amino acids. In nucleotides, the CDR3 is TGTGCCAGCAGTGCTACAGGGCAGGGCAATCAGCCCCAGCATTTT. Protein product: CASSATGQGNQPQHF.

As for this clonotype: One junction end does not reproduce the germline sequence, and a read error may be involved. The V and J genes are TRBV19 and TRBJ1-5; 8 nucleotides align to TRBD1. The germline V gene has CDR1 LNHDA and CDR2 SQIVND (reference sequence). This CDR3 is built from 16 residues. The CDR3 here is CPQGRESGGRNQPQRF. In DNA form, the CDR3 reads TGCCCACAGGGAAGGGAGTCAGGGGGCCGCAATCAGCCCCAGCGTTTT.

This clonotype showed up just a few times. The chain employs TRBV7-9 and TRBJ2-5; a weak D match, TRBD2 (5 bases). There are 12 residues in the CDR3. The V gene's germline CDR1 is SEHNR and CDR2 FQNEAQ (reference sequence). Trimming pared 6 bases from V and 2 bases from J, leaving 7 bases between. In DNA form, the CDR3 reads TGTGCCAGCAGAGCGGAACAAGAGACCCAGTACTTC. Residues: CASRAEQETQYF.

This clonotype was observed a handful of times. A much more abundant neighbour one base away suggests this may be a read error. The chain joins TRBV4-2 to TRBJ2-7; TRBD2 aligns across 11 bases. The CDR3 sequence is 16 residues long. Germline lookup yields CDR1 LGHNA and CDR2 YNFKEQ. CDR3 bases: TGTGCCAGCAGCCAACAAGGGACTAGCGGCGCCTACGAGCGGTACTTC. It translates to CASSQQGTSGAYERYF.

This clonotype was found many times. This CDR3 reads CSARDLTADTATQYF. CDR3 DNA sequence: TGCAGTGCTAGAGATCTAACCGCCGACACGGCTACGCAGTATTTT. The chain carries TRBV20-1 and TRBJ2-3; D gene uncertain. The V gene's germline CDR1 is DFQATT and CDR2 SNEGSKA (reference sequence). The CDR3 length is 15 residues. Trimming removed 0 bases from V and 8 bases from J, with 18 bases in between.

Details on this clonotype: Just one base apart from a much larger clone, this may be a read error. This likely comes from a read error, as the CDR3 has no conserved phenylalanine or tryptophan at its end. The rearrangement links TRBV6-2 or TRBV6-3 to TRBJ1-5, with no clear D. Germline V gene data show CDR1 as MNHEY and CDR2 as SVGEGT. CDR3 length equals 14 residues. V lost 4 bases to trimming and J lost 0 bases, with 7 bases between them. CDR3 sequence reads: CASSSQSSNQPQHL. CDR3 DNA sequence: TGTGCCAGCAGTTCTCAGAGTAGCAATCAGCCCCAGCATCTT.